This TCR beta chain was sequenced during a study of CD4 T cells in relation to SARS-CoV-2 and coronaviruses. For the study at large: Crossreactive spike epitopes shared across donors were mapped to their HLA restriction.

A word on this clone: Its antigen is still unknown.

General study findings and limits: Monoreactive clones expanded significantly more to SARS-CoV-2 than crossreactive clones did.

Trimming took 4 bases from V and 3 from J, leaving 6 bases between them. The germline V gene encodes CDR1 LGHNT and CDR2 FRNRAP. This CDR3 spans 13 amino acids. The assay was immunoSEQ multiplex PCR, and TCRdb's table has in-frame clones only and misses some. Among about 68,000 clones listed, approximately 95% were seen once. Unexposed donor CD4+ T cells date from 2011-2018, before the COVID-19 pandemic. Naive and memory CD4+ T cells were separated from cryopreserved PBMCs. The clonotype was recovered from a human donor in good health. The sample was naive CD4+ T cells from PBMCs. The sample's subset: naive CD4+ T cells isolated by negative enrichment. This chain links TRBV12-5 with TRBJ2-2; D gene ambiguous. The CDR3 spells CASGSLDTGELFF. The CDR3 DNA reads TGTGCTAGTGGTTCCTTGGACACCGGGGAGCTGTTTTTT.